The 21 T cell receptor beta chains below come from one sample, sequenced in a study of a mutant IDH1 vaccine in newly diagnosed glioma. As for time point: baseline, week 1 (first vaccination visit). Specified treatment: pre-vaccination baseline after standard-of-care therapy. Produced via immunoSEQ multiplex PCR; TCRdb's table is partial and in-frame only. The table includes roughly 46,000 clones, roughly 85% detected once. Sample: PBMCs, taken from a glioma patient treated with radiotherapy, temozolomide or both. The origin of the receptors is a middle-aged man with glioma.

The chain links TRBV13 to TRBJ1-2; D is ambiguous. Germline-derived CDR1 and CDR2 are PRHDT and FYEKMQ (reference sequence). The CDR3 runs 15 residues. Between the trimmed V and J ends, which lost 3 bases and 4 bases, there was a span of 15 bases. The CDR3 reads CASSFKHRSFYGYTF. CDR3 nucleotide sequence: TGTGCCAGCAGCTTTAAGCACAGAAGCTTCTATGGCTACACCTTC.

This chain joins TRBV20-1 and TRBJ2-1, with a tentative D call TRBD2 (6 bases). This CDR3 has 11 residues. The germline V gene has CDR1 DFQATT and CDR2 SNEGSKA (reference sequence). The V end was cut by 5 bases, the J end by 9 bases, with 11 bases between. The CDR3 loop reads CSAGLNSEQFF. CDR3 coding DNA: TGCAGTGCTGGACTAAACTCTGAGCAGTTCTTC.

The V call is TRBV19, the J call TRBJ2-1; D remains unclear. V lost 1 base, J lost 6 bases, and 13 bases lay in between. CDR1 is LNHDA and CDR2 is SQIVND in the germline V gene (reference sequence). This CDR3 is built from 15 residues. This chain's CDR3 is CASSIGLSVPNEQFF. The CDR3 DNA reads as TGTGCCAGTAGTATAGGGTTGTCCGTTCCCAATGAGCAGTTCTTC.

The chain is built from TRBV28 and TRBJ1-1, with no clear D. CDR1 is MDHEN and CDR2 is SYDVKM in the germline V gene. V dropped 7 bases and J dropped 6 bases, with 12 bases sitting between them. The CDR3 runs to 12 residues. This CDR3 reads CASKTRTAEAFF. The DNA of the CDR3 is TGTGCCAGCAAGACCCGGACGGCTGAAGCTTTCTTT.

In this sample, this clone is medium-sized. The rearrangement uses TRBV18 and TRBJ1-5; no clear D. This CDR3 spans 12 amino acids. The V end was cut by 6 bases, the J end by 7 bases, with 10 bases between. From germline, CDR1 is KGHSH and CDR2 LQKENI. Written as DNA, the CDR3 is TGTGCCAGCTCTCTCCGAGGGCAGCCCCAGCATTTT. Its translation: CASSLRGQPQHF.

This chain's CDR3 is CASSRQGLNTEAFF. Written as DNA, the CDR3 is TGTGCCAGCTCACGGCAGGGGTTGAACACTGAAGCTTTCTTT. The gene calls are TRBV18 and TRBJ1-1, with D maybe TRBD1 (6 bases). Per the germline V gene, CDR1 is KGHSH and CDR2 is LQKENI. The CDR3 is made up of 14 amino acids. Trimming stripped 4 bases from V and 0 bases from J, with 9 bases between.

The V call is TRBV21-1, the J call TRBJ2-3. TRBV21-1 is recorded as a pseudogene. This CDR3 contains 13 residues. CDR3: CASSTRFTDTQYF. CDR3 sequence (DNA): TGTGCCAGCAGCACCCGATTCACAGATACGCAGTATTTT.

V is TRBV19 and J is TRBJ2-7; 7 bases align to TRBD2. The CDR3 extends over 13 amino acids. Germline V lookup: CDR1 LNHDA, CDR2 SQIVND (reference sequence). The trim removed 3 bases at V and 5 bases at J, leaving 4 bases unmatched. CDR3 DNA sequence: TGTGCCAGTAGTATCGGGCTAGCGGACGAGCAGTACTTC. It is translated as CASSIGLADEQYF. The full variable domain, in which reference TRBV19 and TRBJ2-7 provide the parts outside the CDR3, is DGGITQSPKYLFRKEGQNVTLSCEQNLNHDAMYWYRQDPGQGLRLIYYSQIVNDFQKGDIAEGYSVSREKKESFPLTVTSAQKNPTAFYLCASSIGLADEQYFGPGTRLTVT.

The chain joins TRBV6-1 to TRBJ1-1; D is unresolved. Trimming cost V 10 bases and J 1 base, with 19 bases left between them. Germline V CDR1 and CDR2: MNHNS, SASEGT. The CDR3 has 15 residues. The CDR3 nucleotides read TGTGCCACCTATACGCGGCCCCGGCCGAACACTGAAGCTTTCTTT. It specifies CATYTRPRPNTEAFF.

The chain carries TRBV11-3 and TRBJ2-4; D remains ambiguous. V shed 4 bases and J shed 2 bases, with 9 bases lying between them. CDR1 is SGHNT, CDR2 YENEEA, per germline. The CDR3 has 14 amino acids. The chain's CDR3 is CASSWMSPKNIQYF. CDR3 DNA sequence: TGTGCCAGCAGCTGGATGAGTCCCAAAAACATTCAGTACTTC.

This clone has a handful of counts. This chain links TRBV19 with TRBJ2-7; D remains unclear. V was clipped by 5 bases and J by 2 bases, with 10 bases between them. This CDR3 region has 13 residues. Germline CDR1 LNHDA, CDR2 SQIVND (reference sequence). The CDR3 region is CASSAQLAYEQYF. The DNA for the CDR3 is TGTGCCAGTAGTGCCCAGTTAGCCTACGAGCAGTACTTC.

The chain carries TRBV19 and TRBJ1-3; possibly TRBD1 for D (6 bases). The V gene's germline CDR1 is LNHDA and CDR2 SQIVND (reference sequence). V gave up 3 bases and J gave up 3 bases, with 12 bases separating them. The CDR3 spans 15 residues. The CDR3 sequence is CASSIWGRSGNTIYF. The DNA of the CDR3 is TGTGCCAGTAGTATTTGGGGGCGAAGTGGAAACACCATATATTTT.

The V gene is TRBV19, the J gene TRBJ1-1; D remains unclear. The germline V gene encodes CDR1 LNHDA and CDR2 SQIVND (reference sequence). The CDR3 consists of 14 residues. V was cut by 5 bases and J by 2 bases, with 12 bases left in between. The CDR3 loop is CASSARTPNTEAFF. The CDR3 nucleotides are TGTGCCAGTAGTGCCCGGACGCCAAACACTGAAGCTTTCTTT.

The chain couples TRBV7-2 to TRBJ2-5; D gene uncertain. The CDR3 covers 13 residues. Germline V gene lookup returns CDR1 SGHTA and CDR2 FQGNSA. The V and J ends lost 4 bases and 4 bases respectively, with 10 bases between them. DNA of the CDR3: TGTGCCAGCAGCTCCACCCCCCCAGAGACCCAGTACTTC. Encoded protein: CASSSTPPETQYF.

The genes are TRBV2 and TRBJ1-5; D gene unclear. Germline loops: CDR1 SNHLY, CDR2 FYNNEI. This CDR3 comprises 14 residues. Deletions cut 6 bases from V and 4 bases from J, with 13 bases between. Here the CDR3 DNA reads TGTGCCAGCAGCGAGCAAGGGTTTAATCAGCCCCAGCATTTT. Translated: CASSEQGFNQPQHF.

The rearrangement uses TRBV2 and TRBJ2-4, with a tentative D call TRBD1 (5 bases). Per the germline V gene, CDR1 is SNHLY and CDR2 is FYNNEI. This CDR3 spans 16 amino acids. V was shortened by 6 bases and J by 2 bases, with 17 bases between the two germline ends. The CDR3 here is CASRERQKSTKNIQYF. The CDR3 DNA reads TGTGCCAGCAGGGAAAGACAGAAATCTACCAAAAACATTCAGTACTTC. The whole variable domain, filled in from reference TRBV2 and TRBJ2-4, reads EPEVTQTPSHQVTQMGQEVILRCVPISNHLYFYWYRQILGQKVEFLVSFYNNEISEKSEIFDDQFSVERPDGSNFTLKIRSTKLEDSAMYFCASRERQKSTKNIQYFGAGTRLSVL.

With respect to this clone: Compared with germline, one end of the junction differs, possibly owing to a read error. This chain joins TRBV4-1 and TRBJ2-7, with TRBD2 matching 11 bases. The CDR3 runs 14 residues. Per germline, CDR1 MGHRA and CDR2 YSYEKL. The CDR3: CASSQAGSGSGRDF. CDR3 sequence (DNA): TGCGCCAGCAGCCAAGCGGGCAGTGGTAGCGGGAGGGACTTC.

The table lists this clone with a count of one. This chain links TRBV6-1 with TRBJ2-7; 7 positions agree with TRBD1. Trimming removed 4 bases from V and 0 bases from J; junction bases left unmatched: 6. CDR1 and CDR2 (germline): MNHNS, SASEGT. This CDR3 has 15 amino acids. The CDR3 sequence: CASSGPGQSSYEQYF. The CDR3 DNA sequence: TGTGCCAGCAGTGGTCCGGGACAGAGCTCCTACGAGCAGTACTTC.

This sequence joins TRBV13 and TRBJ2-2; D unresolved. The CDR3 contains 12 residues. Germline-derived CDR1 and CDR2 are PRHDT and FYEKMQ (reference sequence). V was clipped by 5 bases and J by 6 bases, with 7 bases between them. CDR3 coding DNA: TGTGCCAGCAGCACCTTTCCCGGGGAGCTGTTTTTT. Its protein product is CASSTFPGELFF. The whole variable domain, remainder taken from reference TRBV13 and TRBJ2-2, is AAGVIQSPRHLIKEKRETATLKCYPIPRHDTVYWYQQGPGQDPQFLISFYEKMQSDKGSIPDRFSAQQFSDYHSELNMSSLELGDSALYFCASSTFPGELFFGEGSRLTVL.

This clone was seen just once. The chain is built from TRBV5-1 and TRBJ2-5; D gene uncertain. Trimming took 5 bases from V and 4 from J, leaving 9 bases between them. This CDR3 region has 12 residues. Germline V CDR1 and CDR2: SGHRS, YFSETQ. The CDR3 DNA follows: TGCGCCAGCAGGATGGATCCAGAGACCCAGTACTTC. Residues: CASRMDPETQYF.

The gene calls are TRBV27 and TRBJ2-7, with 14 bases identical to TRBD2. Trimming at V came to 6 bases and at J to 3 bases, leaving 10 bases not matched to a gene. The CDR3 contains 17 residues. Looked up from germline, CDR1 is MNHEY and CDR2 is SMNVEV (reference sequence). CDR3 DNA: TGTGCCAGCAGAAACCAGCCGGGACTAGCGGGAGACTACGAGCAGTACTTC. Its translation is CASRNQPGLAGDYEQYF.